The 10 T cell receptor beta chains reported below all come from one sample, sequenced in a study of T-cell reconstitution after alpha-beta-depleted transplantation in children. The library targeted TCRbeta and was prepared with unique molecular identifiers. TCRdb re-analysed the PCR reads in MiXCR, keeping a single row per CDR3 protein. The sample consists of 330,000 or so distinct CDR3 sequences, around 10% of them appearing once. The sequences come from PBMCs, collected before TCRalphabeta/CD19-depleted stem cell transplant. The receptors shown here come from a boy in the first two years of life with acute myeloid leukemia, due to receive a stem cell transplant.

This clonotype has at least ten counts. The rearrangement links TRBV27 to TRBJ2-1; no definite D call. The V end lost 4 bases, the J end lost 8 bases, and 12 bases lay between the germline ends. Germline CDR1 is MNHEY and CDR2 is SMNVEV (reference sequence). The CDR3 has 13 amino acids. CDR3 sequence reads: CASSSPFADEQFF. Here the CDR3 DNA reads TGTGCCAGCAGTTCCCCTTTTGCTGATGAGCAGTTCTTC.

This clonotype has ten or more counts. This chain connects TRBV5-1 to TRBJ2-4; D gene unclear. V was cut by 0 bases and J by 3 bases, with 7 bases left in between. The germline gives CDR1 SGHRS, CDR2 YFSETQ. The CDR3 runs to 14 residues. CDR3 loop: CASSLGASKNIQYF. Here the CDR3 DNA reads TGCGCCAGCAGCTTGGGGGCCAGCAAAAACATTCAGTACTTC.

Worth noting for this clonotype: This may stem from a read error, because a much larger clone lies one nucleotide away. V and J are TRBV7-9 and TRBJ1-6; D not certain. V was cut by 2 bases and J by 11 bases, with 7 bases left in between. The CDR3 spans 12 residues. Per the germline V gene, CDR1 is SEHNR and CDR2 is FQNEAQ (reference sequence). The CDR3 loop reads CASSLRSTPLHF. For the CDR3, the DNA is TGTGCCAGCAGCTTAAGATCCACACCCCTCCACTTT.

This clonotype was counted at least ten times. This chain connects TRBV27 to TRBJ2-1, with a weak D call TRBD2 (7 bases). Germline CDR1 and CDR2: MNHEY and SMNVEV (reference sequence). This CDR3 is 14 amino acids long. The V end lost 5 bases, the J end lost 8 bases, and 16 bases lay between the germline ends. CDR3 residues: CASSPLRGAHEQFF. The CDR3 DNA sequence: TGTGCCAGCAGTCCCCTCCGGGGGGCCCATGAGCAGTTCTTC.

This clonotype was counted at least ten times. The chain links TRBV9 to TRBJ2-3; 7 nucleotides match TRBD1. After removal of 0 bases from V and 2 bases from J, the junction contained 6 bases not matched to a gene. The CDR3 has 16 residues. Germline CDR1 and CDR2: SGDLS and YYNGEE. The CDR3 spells CASSVVMTGNTDTQYF. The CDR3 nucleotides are TGTGCCAGCAGCGTAGTGATGACAGGGAACACAGATACGCAGTATTTT.

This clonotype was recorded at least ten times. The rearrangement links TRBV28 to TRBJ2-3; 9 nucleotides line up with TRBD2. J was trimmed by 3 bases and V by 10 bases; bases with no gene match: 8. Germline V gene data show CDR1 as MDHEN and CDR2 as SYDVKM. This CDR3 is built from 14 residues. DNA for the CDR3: TGTGCCACTACTAGCGGGCCTTTAACAGATACGCAGTATTTT. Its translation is CATTSGPLTDTQYF.

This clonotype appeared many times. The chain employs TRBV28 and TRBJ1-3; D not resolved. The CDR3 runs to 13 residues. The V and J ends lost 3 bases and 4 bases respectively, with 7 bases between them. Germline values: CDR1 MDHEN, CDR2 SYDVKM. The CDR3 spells CASSFVSGNTIYF. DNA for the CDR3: TGTGCCAGCAGTTTCGTATCCGGAAACACCATATATTTT.

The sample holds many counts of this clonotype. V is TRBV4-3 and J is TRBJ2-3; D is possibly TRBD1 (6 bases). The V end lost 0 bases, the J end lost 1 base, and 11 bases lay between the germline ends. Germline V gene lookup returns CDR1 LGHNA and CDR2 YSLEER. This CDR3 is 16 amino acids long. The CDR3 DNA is TGCGCCAGCAGCCAAGAGGACCAGGGGCGCACAGATACGCAGTATTTT. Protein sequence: CASSQEDQGRTDTQYF.

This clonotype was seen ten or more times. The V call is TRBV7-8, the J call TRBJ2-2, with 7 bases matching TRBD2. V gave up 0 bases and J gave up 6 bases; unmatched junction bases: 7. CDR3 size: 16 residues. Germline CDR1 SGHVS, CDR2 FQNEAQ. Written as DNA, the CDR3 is TGTGCCAGCAGCTTAGCGGGCGGGAGTATTTCCGGGGAGCTGTTTTTT. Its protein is CASSLAGGSISGELFF.

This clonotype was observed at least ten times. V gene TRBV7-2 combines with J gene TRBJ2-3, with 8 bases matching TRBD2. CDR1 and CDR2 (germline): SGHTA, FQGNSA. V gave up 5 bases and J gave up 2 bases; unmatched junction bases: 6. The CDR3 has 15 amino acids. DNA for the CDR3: TGTGCCAGCAGCAGTAGCGGGGACTTCACAGATACGCAGTATTTT. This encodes CASSSSGDFTDTQYF.